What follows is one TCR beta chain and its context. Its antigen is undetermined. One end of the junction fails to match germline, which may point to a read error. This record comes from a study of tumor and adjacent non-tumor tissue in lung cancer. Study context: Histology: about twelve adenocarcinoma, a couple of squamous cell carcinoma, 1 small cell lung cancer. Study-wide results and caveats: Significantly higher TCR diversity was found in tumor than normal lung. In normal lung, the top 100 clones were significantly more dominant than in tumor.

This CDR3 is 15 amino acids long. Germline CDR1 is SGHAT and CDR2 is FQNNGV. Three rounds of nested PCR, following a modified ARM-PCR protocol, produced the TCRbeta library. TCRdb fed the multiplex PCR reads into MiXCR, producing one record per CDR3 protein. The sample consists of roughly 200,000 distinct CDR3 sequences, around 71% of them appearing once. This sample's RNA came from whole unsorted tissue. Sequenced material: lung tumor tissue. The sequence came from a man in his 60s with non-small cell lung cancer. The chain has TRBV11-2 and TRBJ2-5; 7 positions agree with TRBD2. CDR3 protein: CASSLGDYSRETQYF. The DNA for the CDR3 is TGCGCCAGCAGCTTAGGGGACTATAGCCGAGAGACCCAGTACTTC.